This T cell receptor beta chain was identified during a study of shared clonotypes between healthy human individuals. Overall study: CD4 naive and memory got three plates each, CD8 naive two, CD8 memory one. The study's findings and limits: The represented genetic and exposure-history diversity was limited by the small number of donors.

Note on this clone: The target antigen is unknown.

With 3 bases removed from V and 6 bases from J, the gap between germline ends came to 14 bases. Looked up from germline, CDR1 is WNHNN and CDR2 is SYGVQD (reference sequence). This CDR3 has 15 amino acids. TCRdb keeps only in-frame clones here, not all; method: immunoSEQ multiplex PCR. The sample shows approximately 2.1 million clones, over 85% of them seen only once. Sequencing input: naive CD4+ T cells from PBMCs. Subset described: CD45RA+ positively selected. The receptor was derived from a man between 18 and 29 years old in good health. Some clones in this sample may be carry-over from other donors' samples. The chain carries TRBV10-1 and TRBJ2-2, with D unresolved. The DNA of the CDR3 is TGCGCCAGCAGTGATTCTAGTAGAATGGCCGGGGAGCTGTTTTTT. Protein sequence: CASSDSSRMAGELFF.